Listed here are 9 T cell receptor beta chains from one sample, sequenced in a study of T cell responses to AZD1222 COVID-19 vaccine. Sequenced by immunoSEQ multiplex PCR; TCRdb stores in-frame clones only, minus some. The repertoire holds 85,000 or so clones, roughly 86% seen once, with roughly 6% in the top ten. This sample comprised peripheral blood, obtained 28 days after the second AZD1222 dose. These TCRs come from an adult who received the AZD1222 COVID-19 vaccine.

The chain carries TRBV14 and TRBJ2-3; 10 nucleotides match TRBD2. With V trimmed by 5 bases and J by 2 bases, 10 bases remained unmatched. This CDR3 region has 17 residues. CDR1 and CDR2 from the germline V gene are SGHDN and FVKESK. CDR3 in amino acids: CASSTPLAGVPTDTQYF. The CDR3, as DNA: TGTGCCAGCAGCACACCCCTAGCGGGGGTCCCCACAGATACGCAGTATTTT.

V gene TRBV15 combines with J gene TRBJ1-5; D gene uncertain. Germline assignment: CDR1 LNHNV and CDR2 YYDKDF (reference sequence). CDR3 length: 16 residues. Trimming took 5 bases from V and 7 from J, leaving 21 bases between them. The CDR3 nucleotides read TGTGCCACCAGCCGAGGCTCGGCGGTCGAAAGGCAGCCCCAGCATTTT. Protein product: CATSRGSAVERQPQHF.

V gene TRBV18 combines with J gene TRBJ2-5; D not certain. Germline V lookup: CDR1 KGHSH, CDR2 LQKENI. The CDR3 is 13 residues long. V was trimmed by 4 bases and J by 5 bases, leaving 11 bases between them. The CDR3 sequence: CASSRSGSETQYF. CDR3 nucleotides: TGTGCCAGCTCACGCTCAGGATCCGAGACCCAGTACTTC.

The chain is built from TRBV30 and TRBJ2-3; 14 bases are a match to TRBD2. The CDR3 runs to 15 residues. The germline V gene encodes CDR1 GTSNPN and CDR2 SVGIG (reference sequence). The V and J ends lost 5 bases and 6 bases, in that order; junction bases with no gene match: 7. CDR3 loop: CAWRGLAGAGDTQYF. In DNA, the CDR3 is TGTGCCTGGCGGGGACTAGCGGGGGCCGGGGATACGCAGTATTTT.

This chain uses TRBV24-1 with TRBJ2-7, with 8 bases lining up with TRBD1. The CDR3 is 13 residues long. The trim removed 10 bases at V and 4 bases at J, leaving 8 bases unmatched. Germline CDR1 KGHDR, CDR2 SFDVKD. CDR3 nucleotide sequence: TGTGCCACTAGTAGGGGACAGGCTTACGAGCAGTACTTC. Translation gives CATSRGQAYEQYF.

The genes are TRBV29-1 and TRBJ2-3; 11 positions match TRBD2. V lost 7 bases to trimming and J lost 2 bases; unmatched junction nucleotides: 5. Germline V gene data show CDR1 as SQVTM and CDR2 as ANQGSEA. CDR3 length: 14 amino acids. The CDR3 is CSARTSGFTDTQYF. The CDR3 DNA sequence: TGCAGCGCCCGGACTAGCGGGTTCACAGATACGCAGTATTTT.

This chain connects TRBV27 to TRBJ2-5, with D unresolved. CDR1 and CDR2 from the germline V gene are MNHEY and SMNVEV (reference sequence). The CDR3 runs 9 residues. V lost 6 bases, J lost 13 bases, and 9 bases lay in between. The CDR3 nucleotides are TGTGCCAGCAGCCCCTTCCGGTACTTC. Translation gives CASSPFRYF.

The chain employs TRBV5-4 and TRBJ1-2, with D uncertain. Germline V lookup: CDR1 SGHNT, CDR2 YYREEE (reference sequence). The V end lost 4 bases, the J end lost 10 bases, and 14 bases lay between the germline ends. The CDR3 extends over 12 amino acids. CDR3 nucleotide sequence: TGTGCCAGCAGCAGAGATAACTGGGACTACACCTTC. Protein: CASSRDNWDYTF.

The chain recombines TRBV5-6 with TRBJ1-5, with D unresolved. The CDR3 sequence is 14 residues long. The V end lost 1 base, the J end lost 3 bases, and 8 bases lay between the germline ends. The germline CDR1 and CDR2 sequences are SGHDT and YYEEEE. The CDR3, as DNA: TGTGCCAGCAGCTTGCGAGGGATCAATCAGCCCCAGCATTTT. Translating gives CASSLRGINQPQHF.